The present entry profiles one T cell receptor beta chain with its context. Its specificity is unknown. The sample belongs to a study of T cell repertoires in cytomegalovirus infection. The CDR3 has 13 amino acids. The germline V gene encodes CDR1 LGHNA and CDR2 YSLEER. V was trimmed by 6 bases and J by 0 bases, leaving 5 bases between them. TCRdb processed the reads anew with MiXCR; each CDR3 protein has one entry. Among approximately 280,000 distinct CDR3 sequences listed, roughly a fifth were seen once. The chain joins TRBV4-3 to TRBJ1-4, with unresolved D. The receptor was derived from a human donor in good health (CMV status not recorded). Some clones in this sample may be carry-over from other donors' samples. The input for sequencing was cultured PBMCs, taken from culture after CMV antigen stimulation. CDR3 amino acids: CASRSATNEKLFF. For the CDR3, the DNA is TGCGCCAGCAGGTCTGCAACTAATGAAAAACTGTTTTTT.